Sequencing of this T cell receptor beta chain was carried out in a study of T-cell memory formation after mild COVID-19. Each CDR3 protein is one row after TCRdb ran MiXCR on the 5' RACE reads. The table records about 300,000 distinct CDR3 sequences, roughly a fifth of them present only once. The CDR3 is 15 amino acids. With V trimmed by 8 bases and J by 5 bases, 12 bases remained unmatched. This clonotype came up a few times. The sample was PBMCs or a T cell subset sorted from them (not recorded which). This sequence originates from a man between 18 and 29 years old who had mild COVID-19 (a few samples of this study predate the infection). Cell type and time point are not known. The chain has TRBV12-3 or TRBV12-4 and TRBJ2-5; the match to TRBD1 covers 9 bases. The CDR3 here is CASGVKQGAIETQYF. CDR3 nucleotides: TGTGCCAGCGGAGTCAAACAGGGGGCAATCGAGACCCAGTACTTC.